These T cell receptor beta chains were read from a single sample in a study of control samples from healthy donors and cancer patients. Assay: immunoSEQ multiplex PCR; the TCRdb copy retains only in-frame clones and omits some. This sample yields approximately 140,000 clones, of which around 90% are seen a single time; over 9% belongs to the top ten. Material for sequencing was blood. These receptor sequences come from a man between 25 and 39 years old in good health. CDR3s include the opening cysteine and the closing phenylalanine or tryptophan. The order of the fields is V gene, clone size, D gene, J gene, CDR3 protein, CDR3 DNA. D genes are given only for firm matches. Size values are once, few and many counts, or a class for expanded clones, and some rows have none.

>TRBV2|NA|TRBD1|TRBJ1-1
CASSLDRGNTEAFF
TGTGCCAGCAGTCTAGACAGGGGGAACACTGAAGCTTTCTTT
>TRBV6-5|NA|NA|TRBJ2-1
CASGESSYNEQFF
TGTGCCAGCGGAGAAAGCTCCTACAATGAGCAGTTCTTC
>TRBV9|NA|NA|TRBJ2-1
CASSVGPAGYNEQFF
TGTGCCAGCAGCGTAGGACCGGCGGGTTACAATGAGCAGTTCTTC
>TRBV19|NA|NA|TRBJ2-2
CASSIGVAGELFF
TGTGCCAGTAGTATAGGGGTAGCCGGGGAGCTGTTTTTT
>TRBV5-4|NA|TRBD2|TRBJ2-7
CASSFGTSGAEQYF
TGTGCCAGCAGCTTCGGGACTAGCGGGGCCGAGCAGTACTTC
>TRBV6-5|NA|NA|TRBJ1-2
CASSLDSYGYTF
TGTGCCAGCAGTTTAGACAGCTATGGCTACACCTTC
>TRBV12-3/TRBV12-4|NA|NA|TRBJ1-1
CASSFLDTEAFF
TGTGCCAGCAGTTTTCTTGACACTGAAGCTTTCTTT
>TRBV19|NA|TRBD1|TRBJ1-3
CASRGQGINTIYF
TGTGCCAGTAGAGGACAGGGGATCAACACCATATATTTT
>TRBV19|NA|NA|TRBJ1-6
CASQGWDSPLHF
TGTGCCAGCCAGGGGTGGGATTCACCCCTCCACTTT
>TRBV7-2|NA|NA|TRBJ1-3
CASSLVQASGNTIYF
TGTGCCAGCAGCTTAGTCCAGGCCTCTGGAAACACCATATATTTT
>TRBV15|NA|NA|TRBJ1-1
CATSRALLGQNTEAFF
TGTGCCACCAGCAGAGCGCTCCTGGGGCAGAACACTGAAGCTTTCTTT
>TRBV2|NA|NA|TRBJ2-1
CASSELSGLLVYNEQFF
TGTGCCAGCAGTGAATTGTCCGGACTTCTGGTCTACAATGAGCAGTTCTTC
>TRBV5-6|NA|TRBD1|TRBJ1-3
CASSFGTASSGNTIYF
TGTGCCAGCAGCTTTGGGACAGCGAGCTCTGGAAACACCATATATTTT
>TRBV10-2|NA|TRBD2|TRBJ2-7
CASSRTSFYEQYF
TGCGCCAGCAGCCGGACTAGCTTTTACGAGCAGTACTTC
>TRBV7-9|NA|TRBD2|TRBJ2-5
CASSLTPTSIETQYF
TGTGCCAGCAGCTTAACCCCGACTAGCATCGAGACCCAGTACTTC
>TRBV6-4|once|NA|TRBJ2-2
CASSDVPGANTGELFF
TGTGCCAGCAGTGACGTCCCAGGGGCGAACACCGGGGAGCTGTTTTTT
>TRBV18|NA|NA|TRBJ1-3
CASSPLAPSRSGNTIYF
TGTGCCAGCTCACCACTCGCCCCAAGCAGATCTGGAAACACCATATATTTT
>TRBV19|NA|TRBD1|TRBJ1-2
CASSGTGANYGYTF
TGTGCCAGTAGTGGGACAGGGGCTAACTATGGCTACACCTTC
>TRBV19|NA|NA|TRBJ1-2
CAGSTGRSGYTF
TGTGCCGGAAGTACAGGAAGGTCTGGCTACACCTTC
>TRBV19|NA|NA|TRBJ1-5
CATGEGFQPQHF
TGTGCCACCGGGGAAGGGTTTCAGCCCCAGCATTTT
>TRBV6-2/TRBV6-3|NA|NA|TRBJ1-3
CASSYSTFSGNTIYF
TGTGCCAGCAGTTACTCGACCTTCTCTGGAAACACCATATATTTT
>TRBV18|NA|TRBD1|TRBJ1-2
CASSAIPGTGVGYTF
TGTGCCAGCTCAGCAATCCCCGGGACAGGGGTCGGCTACACCTTC
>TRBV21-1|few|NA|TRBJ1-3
CASSDRDSSSGNTIYF
TGTGCCAGCAGCGACCGGGACTCCTCCTCTGGAAACACCATATATTTT
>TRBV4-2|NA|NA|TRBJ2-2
CASSQAAGANTGELFF
TGTGCCAGCAGCCAAGCGGCCGGGGCGAACACCGGGGAGCTGTTTTTT
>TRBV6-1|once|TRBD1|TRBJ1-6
CASSGRSGTGDSPLHF
TGTGCCAGCAGTGGCCGGTCCGGGACAGGGGATTCACCCCTCCACTTT
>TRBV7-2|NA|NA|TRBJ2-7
CASTPAWGTYEQYF
TGTGCCAGCACCCCTGCGTGGGGTACCTACGAGCAGTACTTC
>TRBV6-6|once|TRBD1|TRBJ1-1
CASSMTGENTEAFF
TGTGCCAGCAGTATGACAGGGGAAAACACTGAAGCTTTCTTT